A single sample is the source of the 26 T cell receptor beta chains below, sequenced in a study of blood T cell repertoires in COVID-19. Repertoires were generated with immunoSEQ multiplex PCR, while TCRdb's copy carries only in-frame clones and drops some. The table lists about 480,000 clones, roughly 88% of them singletons. The material sequenced was PBMCs or T cells enriched from blood (not recorded which). Receptor source: a woman aged 40 to 55 who had recovered from COVID-19.

This rearrangement joins TRBV3-1 (or the pseudogene TRBV3-2) to TRBJ1-4; D is uncertain. V was trimmed by 0 bases and J by 1 base, leaving 6 bases between them. Per the germline V gene, CDR1 is LGHDT and CDR2 is YNNKEL (reference sequence). The CDR3 has 15 amino acids. The CDR3 sequence: CASSQEVLTNEKLFF. CDR3 coding DNA: TGTGCCAGCAGCCAAGAGGTACTAACTAATGAAAAACTGTTTTTT.

The genes are TRBV10-3 and TRBJ2-7; 13 nucleotides line up with TRBD2. This CDR3 region has 15 residues. Unmatched junction bases numbered 2, after V lost 6 bases and J lost 0 bases. Germline CDR1 ENHRY, CDR2 SYGVKD. Written as DNA, the CDR3 is TGTGCCATCAGCGGGACTAGCGGGATCTCCTACGAGCAGTACTTC. This translates into CAISGTSGISYEQYF.

This clone was recorded a few times. The chain couples TRBV27 to TRBJ2-2, with TRBD2 matching over 16 bases. Germline loops: CDR1 MNHEY, CDR2 SMNVEV (reference sequence). The CDR3 is 19 amino acids. V lost 3 bases, J lost 8 bases, and 12 bases stayed unmatched. This CDR3 is CASSLLGLAGGTSRGELFF. DNA of the CDR3: TGTGCCAGCAGTTTGCTGGGACTAGCGGGAGGGACGTCCAGGGGGGAGCTGTTTTTT.

The chain joins TRBV3-1 (or the pseudogene TRBV3-2) to TRBJ1-2, with D uncertain. Germline CDR1 is LGHDT and CDR2 is YNNKEL (reference sequence). Trimming removed 0 bases at V and 4 bases at J, with 6 bases between. CDR3 size: 13 residues. The CDR3 spells CASSQESFYGYTF. Here the CDR3 DNA reads TGTGCCAGCAGCCAAGAGTCCTTCTATGGCTACACCTTC.

The V gene is TRBV18, the J gene TRBJ2-1, with TRBD2 matching over 7 bases. In germline, CDR1 is KGHSH, CDR2 LQKENI. The CDR3 extends over 15 amino acids. The junction had 9 bases not matched to a gene; V was cut back by 3 bases and J by 7 bases. CDR3 nucleotides: TGTGCCAGCTCACCTTACTCAGCGGGAAGGAATGAGCAGTTCTTC. It encodes CASSPYSAGRNEQFF.

V and J are TRBV18 and TRBJ2-7; 8 bases match TRBD2. The germline V gene has CDR1 KGHSH and CDR2 LQKENI. With 3 bases clipped from V and 5 bases from J, the junction kept 6 bases outside the gene matches. The CDR3 is 14 amino acids. The CDR3 protein is CASSPSAGGHEQYF. In DNA, the CDR3 is TGTGCCAGCTCACCCTCGGCGGGGGGCCACGAGCAGTACTTC.

V is TRBV27 and J is TRBJ1-1; D possibly corresponds to TRBD1 (5 bases). V shed 0 bases and J shed 3 bases, with 14 bases lying between them. Germline CDR1 reads MNHEY; CDR2 reads SMNVEV (reference sequence). There are 16 residues in the CDR3. CDR3: CASSLSGGEGDTEAFF. CDR3 nucleotides: TGTGCCAGCAGTTTATCGGGAGGGGAAGGGGACACTGAAGCTTTCTTT.

The gene calls are TRBV5-1 and TRBJ1-3, with D possibly TRBD1 on 6 matching bases. Trimming cost V 4 bases and J 0 bases, with 14 bases left between them. CDR1 is SGHRS and CDR2 is YFSETQ in the germline V gene. The CDR3 has 16 residues. The CDR3 region has the DNA TGCGCCAGCAGCGTGGCAGGGGCTCCCTCTGGAAACACCATATATTTT. Its protein product is CASSVAGAPSGNTIYF.

CDR3 sequence reads: CASSLVVTSRRNEQFF. CDR3 sequence (DNA): TGTGCCAGCAGCTTAGTGGTGACTAGTAGGCGGAATGAGCAGTTCTTC. This rearrangement joins TRBV7-2 to TRBJ2-1; tentatively, D is TRBD2 (6 bases). The CDR3 contains 16 residues. Germline CDR1 is SGHTA and CDR2 is FQGNSA. V gave up 1 base and J gave up 7 bases, with 17 bases separating them. The complete variable domain, with remaining parts taken from reference TRBV7-2 and TRBJ2-1, reads GAGVSQSPSNKVTEKGKDVELRCDPISGHTALYWYRQSLGQGLEFLIYFQGNSAPDKSGLPSDRFSAERTGGSVSTLTIQRTQQEDSAVYLCASSLVVTSRRNEQFFGPGTRLTVL.

The V and J genes are TRBV7-2 and TRBJ1-1; the D is unclear. V lost 2 bases and J lost 0, with 7 bases in between. This CDR3 is built from 14 residues. CDR1 and CDR2 (germline): SGHTA, FQGNSA. CDR3 amino acids: CASSLSGVNTEAFF. As DNA, the CDR3 is TGTGCCAGCAGCTTATCCGGAGTGAACACTGAAGCTTTCTTT.

There are a few counts of this clone. V gene TRBV19 combines with J gene TRBJ1-1, with no clear D. The CDR3 covers 15 residues. The ends were cut back, 2 bases at V and 2 bases at J, with 12 bases in the middle. Germline-derived CDR1 and CDR2 are LNHDA and SQIVND (reference sequence). In DNA, the CDR3 is TGTGCCAGTAGTATAACGGCGGTACTTAACACTGAAGCTTTCTTT. Translating it yields CASSITAVLNTEAFF.

The J gene is TRBJ1-5, the V gene TRBV2; D is undetermined. The CDR3 runs to 15 residues. Trimming shortened V by 4 bases and J by 7 bases, and 17 bases separated the two germline ends. CDR1 SNHLY and CDR2 FYNNEI come from the germline V gene. CDR3 in amino acids: CASSVERNSGQPQHF. The DNA of the CDR3 is TGTGCCAGCAGTGTGGAAAGGAACTCGGGGCAGCCCCAGCATTTT.

V gene TRBV28 combines with J gene TRBJ2-7; D unclear. The V end was cut by 4 bases, the J end by 0 bases, with 10 bases between. CDR3 size: 14 residues. Germline-derived CDR1 and CDR2 are MDHEN and SYDVKM. Here the CDR3 DNA reads TGTGCCAGCAGTTCTGACTGGAGCTCCTACGAGCAGTACTTC. It yields the protein CASSSDWSSYEQYF.

The chain recombines TRBV30 with TRBJ1-2, with a tentative D call TRBD1 (6 bases). Germline V gene data show CDR1 as GTSNPN and CDR2 as SVGIG (reference sequence). The V and J ends lost 2 bases and 0 bases respectively, with 13 bases between them. The CDR3 is 15 residues long. CDR3 loop: CAWSRTGGPNYGYTF. DNA for the CDR3: TGTGCCTGGAGTCGTACGGGGGGCCCTAACTATGGCTACACCTTC.

The V call is TRBV5-8, the J call TRBJ1-2, with no clear D. The CDR3 loop spans 15 amino acids. V gave up 4 bases and J gave up 7 bases, with 20 bases separating them. The germline V gene encodes CDR1 SGHTS and CDR2 YDEGEE. The CDR3 sequence is CASSHRGGYAGGYTF. The DNA of the CDR3 is TGTGCCAGCAGCCACCGAGGAGGGTATGCGGGTGGCTACACCTTC.

The chain joins TRBV5-8 to TRBJ2-1, with TRBD2 as a possible D gene (6 bases). The CDR3 sequence is 15 residues long. The V gene's germline CDR1 is SGHTS and CDR2 YDEGEE. With 2 bases removed from V and 8 bases from J, the gap between germline ends came to 17 bases. In DNA, the CDR3 is TGTGCCAGCAGCTTACTAGCAGGACCTGCGGATGAGCAGTTCTTC. Protein sequence: CASSLLAGPADEQFF. The whole variable domain, filled in from reference TRBV5-8 and TRBJ2-1, reads EAGVTQSPTHLIKTRGQQATLRCSPISGHTSVYWYQQALGLGLQFLLWYDEGEERNRGNFPPRFSGRQFPNYSSELNVNALELEDSALYLCASSLLAGPADEQFFGPGTRLTVL.

V gene TRBV2 combines with J gene TRBJ2-7; 10 nucleotides line up with TRBD2. This CDR3 region has 16 residues. Germline CDR1 reads SNHLY; CDR2 reads FYNNEI. Losses at the gene ends were 0 bases for V and 4 bases for J; bases not matched to a gene: 6. CDR3 bases: TGTGCCAGCAGTGAAGCAGCCCTAGCGGGAGTATACGAGCAGTACTTC. As protein: CASSEAALAGVYEQYF.

The V gene is TRBV7-2, the J gene TRBJ1-5, with unresolved D. V was shortened by 6 bases and J by 1 base, with 10 bases between the two germline ends. CDR1 SGHTA and CDR2 FQGNSA come from the germline V gene. The CDR3 loop spans 14 amino acids. CDR3 in amino acids: CASSRSLSNQPQHF. DNA for the CDR3: TGTGCCAGCAGTCGCAGTTTGAGCAATCAGCCCCAGCATTTT.

J is TRBJ1-2 and V is TRBV3-1 (or the pseudogene TRBV3-2); D ambiguous. The CDR3 has 14 residues. V gave up 4 bases and J gave up 6 bases, with 15 bases separating them. Germline V lookup: CDR1 LGHDT, CDR2 YNNKEL (reference sequence). The DNA for the CDR3 is TGTGCCAGCAGCCGTCTAGAGGTCGGGGATGGCTACACCTTC. It yields the protein CASSRLEVGDGYTF.

V usage is TRBV10-1 and J usage is TRBJ2-1; tentatively, D is TRBD2 (6 bases). The germline V gene encodes CDR1 WNHNN and CDR2 SYGVQD (reference sequence). The V and J ends lost 1 base and 4 bases respectively, with 8 bases between them. The CDR3 has 14 residues. The CDR3 coding sequence is TGCGCCAGCAGTGAGTTTGGGGGGTACAATGAGCAGTTCTTC. Its translation is CASSEFGGYNEQFF.

This clone occurred many times. V usage is TRBV12-5 and J usage is TRBJ2-1; perhaps TRBD2 as D (5 bases). The CDR3 sequence is 13 residues long. With 0 bases removed from V and 10 bases from J, the gap between germline ends came to 10 bases. CDR1 is LGHNT and CDR2 is FRNRAP in the germline V gene. CDR3 sequence reads: CASGLVGGPEQFF. The CDR3 DNA follows: TGTGCTAGTGGTTTGGTCGGAGGACCCGAGCAGTTCTTC.

This chain uses TRBV5-1 with TRBJ2-7, with 7 bases identical to TRBD2. V shed 2 bases and J 7 bases; nucleotides not matched to a gene: 6. The CDR3 extends over 13 amino acids. Per germline, CDR1 SGHRS and CDR2 YFSETQ. The CDR3 loop reads CASSFSGSTEQYF. The CDR3 DNA reads as TGCGCCAGCAGCTTTAGCGGGTCCACAGAGCAGTACTTC. The full variable domain, rest sourced from reference TRBV5-1 and TRBJ2-7, is KAGVTQTPRYLIKTRGQQVTLSCSPISGHRSVSWYQQTPGQGLQFLFEYFSETQRNKGNFPGRFSGRQFSNSRSEMNVSTLELGDSALYLCASSFSGSTEQYFGPGTRLTVT.

The chain employs TRBV6-2 or TRBV6-3 and TRBJ2-7; D is perhaps TRBD2 (6 bases). Germline values: CDR1 MNHEY, CDR2 SVGEGT. V was clipped by 6 bases and J by 6 bases, with 12 bases between them. CDR3 length: 12 residues. The CDR3 DNA is TGTGCCAGCAGCCACGGGAGTGGCGAGCAGTACTTC. It encodes CASSHGSGEQYF.

This chain connects TRBV6-2 or TRBV6-3 to TRBJ2-5; 10 nucleotides line up with TRBD2. V shed 3 bases, J shed 3 bases, and the junction held 7 bases outside the gene matches. This CDR3 comprises 16 residues. Germline values: CDR1 MNHEY, CDR2 SVGEGT. The CDR3 bases are TGTGCCAGCAGTTATAGGCCTAGCGGGAGAGAAGAGACCCAGTACTTC. Amino acids: CASSYRPSGREETQYF.

V and J are TRBV9 and TRBJ1-2; no reliable D call. This CDR3 contains 14 residues. CDR1 SGDLS and CDR2 YYNGEE come from the germline V gene. The germline V and J ends were trimmed by 4 bases and 6 bases, with 16 bases remaining between them. The CDR3 reads CASSSRELWDGYTF. CDR3 bases: TGTGCCAGCAGCTCCCGGGAGTTATGGGATGGCTACACCTTC.

This sequence joins TRBV6-5 and TRBJ1-2, with a possible D match to TRBD1 (5 bases). This CDR3 spans 15 amino acids. The V end was cut by 6 bases, the J end by 7 bases, with 21 bases between. Germline V CDR1 and CDR2: MNHEY, SVGAGI. This chain's CDR3 is CASSPRKGAVGGYTF. The DNA of the CDR3 is TGTGCCAGCAGCCCCCGAAAAGGGGCGGTAGGTGGCTACACCTTC.